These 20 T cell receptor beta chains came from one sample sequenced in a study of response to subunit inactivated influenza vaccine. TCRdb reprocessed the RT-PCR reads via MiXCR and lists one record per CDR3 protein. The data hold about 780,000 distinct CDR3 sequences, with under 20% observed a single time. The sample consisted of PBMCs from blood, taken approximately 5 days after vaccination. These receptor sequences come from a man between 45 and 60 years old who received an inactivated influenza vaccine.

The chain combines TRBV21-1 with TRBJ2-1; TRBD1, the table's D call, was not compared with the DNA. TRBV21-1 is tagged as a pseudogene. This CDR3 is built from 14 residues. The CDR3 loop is CASSVPGQDNEQLF. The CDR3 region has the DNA TGTGCCAGCAGCGTACCGGGACAGGACAATGAGCAGCTCTTC.

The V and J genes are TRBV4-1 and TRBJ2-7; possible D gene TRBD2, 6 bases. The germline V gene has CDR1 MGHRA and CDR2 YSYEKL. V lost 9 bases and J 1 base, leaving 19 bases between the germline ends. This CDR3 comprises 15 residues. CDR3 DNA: TGCGCCAGTGGCTTGCACGGAGGGTCATCCTACGAGCAGTACTTC. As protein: CASGLHGGSSYEQYF.

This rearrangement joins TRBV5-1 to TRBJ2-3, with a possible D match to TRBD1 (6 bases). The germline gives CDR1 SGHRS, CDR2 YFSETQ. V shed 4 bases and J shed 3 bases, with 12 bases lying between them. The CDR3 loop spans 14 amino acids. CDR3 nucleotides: TGCGCCAGCAGCCCAGGGGAGTTAACAGATACGCAGTATTTT. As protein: CASSPGELTDTQYF.

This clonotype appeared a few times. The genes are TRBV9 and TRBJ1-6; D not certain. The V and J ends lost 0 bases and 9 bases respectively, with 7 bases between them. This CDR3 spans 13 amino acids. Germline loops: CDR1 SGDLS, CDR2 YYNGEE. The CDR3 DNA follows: TGTGCCAGCAGCGTAGCCGAAGGTTCACCCCTCCACTTT. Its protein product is CASSVAEGSPLHF.

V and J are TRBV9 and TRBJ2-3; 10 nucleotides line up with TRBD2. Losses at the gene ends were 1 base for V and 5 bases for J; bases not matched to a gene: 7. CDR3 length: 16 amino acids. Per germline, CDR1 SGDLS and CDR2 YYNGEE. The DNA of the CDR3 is TGTGCCAGCAGCGTAACATTAGCGGGAGGTGAAGATACGCAGTATTTT. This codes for CASSVTLAGGEDTQYF.

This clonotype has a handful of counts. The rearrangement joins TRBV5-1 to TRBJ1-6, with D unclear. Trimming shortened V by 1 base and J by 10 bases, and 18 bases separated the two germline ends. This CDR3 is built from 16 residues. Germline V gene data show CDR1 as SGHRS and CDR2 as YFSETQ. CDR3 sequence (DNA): TGCGCCAGCAGCTTGAACCTCCCGGGAACGGGATCACCCCTCCACTTT. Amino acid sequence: CASSLNLPGTGSPLHF.

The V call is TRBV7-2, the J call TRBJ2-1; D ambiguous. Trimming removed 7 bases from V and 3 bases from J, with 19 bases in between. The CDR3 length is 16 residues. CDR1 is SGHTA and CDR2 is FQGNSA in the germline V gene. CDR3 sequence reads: CASIFLERGSYNEQFF. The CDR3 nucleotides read TGTGCCAGCATCTTTTTGGAGAGAGGAAGCTACAATGAGCAGTTCTTC.

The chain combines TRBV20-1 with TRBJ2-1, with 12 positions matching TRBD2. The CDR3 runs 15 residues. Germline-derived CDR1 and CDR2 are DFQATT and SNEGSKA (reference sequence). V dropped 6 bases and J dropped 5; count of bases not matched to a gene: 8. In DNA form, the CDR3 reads TGCAGTGCCCGAAAGACTAGCGGGAGTAACAATGAGCAGTTCTTC. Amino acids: CSARKTSGSNNEQFF.

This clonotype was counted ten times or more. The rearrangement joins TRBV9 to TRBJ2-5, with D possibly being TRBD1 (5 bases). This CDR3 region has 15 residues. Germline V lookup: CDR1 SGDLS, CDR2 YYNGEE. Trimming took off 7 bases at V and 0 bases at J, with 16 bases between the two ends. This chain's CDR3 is CASFPDREYQETQYF. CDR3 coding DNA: TGTGCCAGCTTTCCCGACAGAGAGTACCAAGAGACCCAGTACTTC.

Here the CDR3 reads CASSLTGKDYGYTF. The CDR3, as DNA: TGTGCCAGCAGCTTGACAGGGAAAGACTATGGCTACACCTTC. This sequence joins TRBV28 and TRBJ1-2; 7 bases match TRBD1. Germline lookup yields CDR1 MDHEN and CDR2 SYDVKM. The J segment lost 3 bases and the V segment lost 6 bases, leaving 7 bases of the junction unmatched. The CDR3 loop spans 14 amino acids.

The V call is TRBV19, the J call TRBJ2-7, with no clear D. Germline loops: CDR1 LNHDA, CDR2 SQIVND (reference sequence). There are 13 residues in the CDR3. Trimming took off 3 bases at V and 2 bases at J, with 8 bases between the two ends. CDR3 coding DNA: TGTGCCAGTAGTATTAGGGAAACCTACGAGCAGTACTTC. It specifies CASSIRETYEQYF.

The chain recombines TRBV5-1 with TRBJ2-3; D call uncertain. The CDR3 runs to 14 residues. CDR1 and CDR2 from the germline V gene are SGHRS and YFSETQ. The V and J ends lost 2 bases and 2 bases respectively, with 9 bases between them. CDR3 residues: CASSLVGNTDTQYF. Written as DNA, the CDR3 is TGCGCCAGCAGCTTAGTCGGAAACACAGATACGCAGTATTTT.

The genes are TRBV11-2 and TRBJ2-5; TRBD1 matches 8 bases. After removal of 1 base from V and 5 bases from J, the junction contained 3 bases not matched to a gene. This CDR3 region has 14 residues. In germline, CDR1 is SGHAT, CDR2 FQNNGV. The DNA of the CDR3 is TGTGCCAGCAGCTTAGGGCGACAGGGGGAGACCCAGTACTTC. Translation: CASSLGRQGETQYF.

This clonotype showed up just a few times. The CDR3 DNA follows: TGTGCCAGCAGTTTAACAGGGGGCTTCGGAGTCCAGTACTTC. Translated: CASSLTGGFGVQYF. The rearrangement links TRBV7-9 to TRBJ2-5, with TRBD1 matching over 9 bases. V lost 6 bases and J lost 10; bases outside the gene matches: 12. The CDR3 extends over 14 amino acids. Germline V gene sequence: CDR1 SEHNR, CDR2 FQNEAQ (reference sequence).

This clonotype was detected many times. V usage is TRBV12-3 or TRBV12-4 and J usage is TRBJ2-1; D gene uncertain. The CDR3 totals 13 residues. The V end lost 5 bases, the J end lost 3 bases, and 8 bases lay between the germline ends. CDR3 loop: CASSPNSYNEQFF. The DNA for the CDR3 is TGTGCCAGCAGTCCAAATAGCTACAATGAGCAGTTCTTC.

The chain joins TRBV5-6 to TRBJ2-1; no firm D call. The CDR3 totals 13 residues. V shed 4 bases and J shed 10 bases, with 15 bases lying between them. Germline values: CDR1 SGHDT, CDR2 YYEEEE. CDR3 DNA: TGTGCCAGCAGCCCTCCCCCCTACCGGGAGCAGTTCTTC. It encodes CASSPPPYREQFF.

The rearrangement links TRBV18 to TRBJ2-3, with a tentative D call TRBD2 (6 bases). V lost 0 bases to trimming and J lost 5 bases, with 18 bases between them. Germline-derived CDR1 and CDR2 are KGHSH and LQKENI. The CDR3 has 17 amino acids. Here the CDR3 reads CASSPPIGTSTGDTQYF. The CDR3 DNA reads TGTGCCAGCTCACCACCGATCGGGACTTCTACGGGAGATACGCAGTATTTT.

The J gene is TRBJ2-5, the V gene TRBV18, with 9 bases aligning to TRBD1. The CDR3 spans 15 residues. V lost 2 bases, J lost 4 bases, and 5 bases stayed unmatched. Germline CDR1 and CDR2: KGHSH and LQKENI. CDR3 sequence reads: CASSPTGQGGETQYF. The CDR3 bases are TGTGCCAGCTCACCAACGGGACAGGGTGGAGAGACCCAGTACTTC.

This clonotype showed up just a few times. DNA for the CDR3: TGTGCCACCAGCAGAGCTAGCGTCTCCTACAATGAGCAGTTCTTC. As protein: CATSRASVSYNEQFF. The chain combines TRBV15 with TRBJ2-1; the D gene is possibly TRBD2 (6 bases). The CDR3 length is 15 residues. Germline CDR1 LNHNV, CDR2 YYDKDF (reference sequence). V lost 1 base and J 0 bases, leaving 7 bases between the germline ends.

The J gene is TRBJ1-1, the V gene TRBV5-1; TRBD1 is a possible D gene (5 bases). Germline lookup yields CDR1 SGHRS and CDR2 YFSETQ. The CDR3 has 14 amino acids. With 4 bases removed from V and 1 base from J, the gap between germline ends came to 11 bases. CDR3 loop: CASSTGTGNTEAFF. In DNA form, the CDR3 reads TGCGCCAGCAGCACGGGGACGGGGAACACTGAAGCTTTCTTT.